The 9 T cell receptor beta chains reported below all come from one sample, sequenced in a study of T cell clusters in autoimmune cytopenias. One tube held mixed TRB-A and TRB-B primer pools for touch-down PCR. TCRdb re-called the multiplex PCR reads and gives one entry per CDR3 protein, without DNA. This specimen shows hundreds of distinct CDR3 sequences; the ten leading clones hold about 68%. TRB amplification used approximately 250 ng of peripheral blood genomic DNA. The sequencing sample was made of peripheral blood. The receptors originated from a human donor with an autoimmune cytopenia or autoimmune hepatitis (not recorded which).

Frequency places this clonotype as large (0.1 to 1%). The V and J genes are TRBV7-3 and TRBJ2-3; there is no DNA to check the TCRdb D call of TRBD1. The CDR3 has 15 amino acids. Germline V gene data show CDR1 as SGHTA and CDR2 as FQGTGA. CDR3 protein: CASSPLGGRFDTQYF.

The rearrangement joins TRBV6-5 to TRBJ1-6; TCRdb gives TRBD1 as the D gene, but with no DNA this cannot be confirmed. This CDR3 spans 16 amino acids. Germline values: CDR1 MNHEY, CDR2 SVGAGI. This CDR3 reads CASSYSMQTGITPLHF.

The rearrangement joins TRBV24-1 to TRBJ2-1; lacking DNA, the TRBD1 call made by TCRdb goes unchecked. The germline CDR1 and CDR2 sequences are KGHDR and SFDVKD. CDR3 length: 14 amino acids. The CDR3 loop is CATSDFSGSETQFF.

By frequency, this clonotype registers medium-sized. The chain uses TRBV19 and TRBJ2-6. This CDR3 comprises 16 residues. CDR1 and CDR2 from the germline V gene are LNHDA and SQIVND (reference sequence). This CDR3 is CASSIDPGSGANVLTF.

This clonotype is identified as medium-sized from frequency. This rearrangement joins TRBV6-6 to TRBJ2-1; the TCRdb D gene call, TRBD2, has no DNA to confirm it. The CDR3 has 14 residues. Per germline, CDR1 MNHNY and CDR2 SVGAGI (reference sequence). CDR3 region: CASSWTSGRGEQFF.

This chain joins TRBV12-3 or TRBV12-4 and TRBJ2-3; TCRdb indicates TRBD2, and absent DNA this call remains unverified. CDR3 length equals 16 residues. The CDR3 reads CASSFGSGGHADTQYF.

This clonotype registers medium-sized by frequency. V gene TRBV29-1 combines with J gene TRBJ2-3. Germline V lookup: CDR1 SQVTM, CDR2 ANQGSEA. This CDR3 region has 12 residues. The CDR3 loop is CSQTSTTDTQYF.

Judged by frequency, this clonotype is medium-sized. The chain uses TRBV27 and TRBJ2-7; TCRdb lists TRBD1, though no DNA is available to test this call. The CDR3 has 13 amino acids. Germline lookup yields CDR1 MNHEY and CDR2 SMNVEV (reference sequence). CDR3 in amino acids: CASSGVQGYEQYF.

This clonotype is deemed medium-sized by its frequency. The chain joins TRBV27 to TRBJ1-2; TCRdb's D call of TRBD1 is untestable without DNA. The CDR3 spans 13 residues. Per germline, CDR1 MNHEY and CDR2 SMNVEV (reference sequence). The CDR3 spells CASSLRGDRSYTF.